This T cell receptor (beta chain) was obtained from a study of cytomegalovirus exposure and HLA in healthy donors. The study's findings and limits: Exclusion as indistinguishable affected some V segments, including TRBV6-2 and TRBV6-3.

Healthy individuals who donated bone marrow served as the donors. CDR1 is LGHNA, CDR2 YSLEER, per germline. Losses at the gene ends were 7 bases for V and 1 base for J; bases not matched to a gene: 7. This CDR3 region has 15 residues. A word on this clone: Its antigen remains unknown.

Vbeta (60) and Jbeta (13) primers were used in the PCR. Measured with immunoSEQ multiplex PCR; TCRdb has only the in-frame clones, and not every one. Of about 160,000 clones detected, roughly 80% appear once; the ten largest clones hold about 7%. The V gene is TRBV4-3, the J gene TRBJ1-2, with 9 nucleotides matching TRBD1. The sequencing sample was made of PBMCs. This clonotype originated in a woman between 25 and 40 years old in good health and CMV-seropositive. The CDR3: CASNRDREYNYGYTF. The CDR3 bases are TGCGCCAGCAACCGGGACAGGGAATATAACTATGGCTACACCTTC.